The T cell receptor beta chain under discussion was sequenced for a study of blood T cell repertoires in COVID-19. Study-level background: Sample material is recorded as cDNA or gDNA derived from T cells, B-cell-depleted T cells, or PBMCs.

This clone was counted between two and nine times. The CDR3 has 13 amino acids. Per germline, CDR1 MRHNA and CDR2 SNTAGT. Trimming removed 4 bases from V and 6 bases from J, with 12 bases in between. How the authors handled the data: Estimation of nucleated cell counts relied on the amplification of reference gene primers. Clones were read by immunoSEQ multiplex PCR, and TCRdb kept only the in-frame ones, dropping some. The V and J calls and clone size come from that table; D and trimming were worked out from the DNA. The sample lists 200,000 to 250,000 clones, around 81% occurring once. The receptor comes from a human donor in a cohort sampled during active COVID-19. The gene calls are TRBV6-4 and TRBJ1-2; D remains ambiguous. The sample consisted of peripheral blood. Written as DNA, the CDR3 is TGTGCCAGCAGTGGCAATGGAGGGAATGGCTACACCTTC. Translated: CASSGNGGNGYTF.